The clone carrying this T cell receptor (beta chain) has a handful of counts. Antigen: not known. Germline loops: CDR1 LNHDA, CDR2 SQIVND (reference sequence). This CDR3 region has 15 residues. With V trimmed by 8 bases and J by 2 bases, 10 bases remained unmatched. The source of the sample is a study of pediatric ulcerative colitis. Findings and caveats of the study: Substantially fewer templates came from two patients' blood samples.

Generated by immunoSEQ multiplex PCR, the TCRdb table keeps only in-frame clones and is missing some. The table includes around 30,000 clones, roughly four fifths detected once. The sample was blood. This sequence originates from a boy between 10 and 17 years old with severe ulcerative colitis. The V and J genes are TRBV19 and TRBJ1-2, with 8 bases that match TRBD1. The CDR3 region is CASANGQGVNYGYTF. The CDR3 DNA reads TGTGCCAGTGCGAATGGACAGGGAGTCAACTATGGCTACACCTTC.